The T cell receptor (beta chain) under discussion was sequenced for a study of cytomegalovirus exposure and HLA in healthy donors. Study results and limitations: In a later analysis, HLA-associated TCR beta chains were more clonally expanded than equally common others. Whilst most TCR sequences proved rare, a subset of public TCRs occurred across many donors. In a later analysis, HLA-C alleles had the fewest associated TCRs, DRB1 alleles the most.

It was with 60 Vbeta and 13 Jbeta primers that the PCR ran. Data came from immunoSEQ multiplex PCR; TCRdb stores just in-frame clones and leaves some out. In the table there are more than 95,000 clones, 60% to 80% of which are singletons. Of note for this clone: Its antigen is as yet unknown.

The CDR3 loop spans 15 amino acids. Germline-derived CDR1 and CDR2 are SGDLS and YYNGEE. The ends lost 3 bases at V and 2 bases at J; junction bases unmatched: 2. The study sampled nominally healthy donors, though unrecorded immune exposures were likely. J is TRBJ1-6 and V is TRBV9; 7 positions agree with TRBD1. Material: PBMCs. The receptor was derived from a man aged 55 to 70 in good health and CMV-seropositive. CDR3 region: CASSEGTAYNSPLHF. The CDR3 DNA reads TGTGCCAGCAGCGAGGGGACAGCCTATAATTCACCCCTCCACTTT.